The 21 T cell receptor beta chains below come from one sample, sequenced in a study of beta chain features in type 1 diabetes. All of the isolated RNA was reverse transcribed, so expressed TCRB transcripts were sequenced. Profiled with immunoSEQ multiplex PCR; TCRdb holds only in-frame clones, not every one. The sample lists 130,000 to 150,000 clones; 6.9% were seen once. Sample: central memory CD4+ T cells from blood. These TCRs come from a woman aged 25-40 years in good health.

The J gene is TRBJ1-3, the V gene TRBV5-1; the D is unclear. CDR3 length: 15 residues. V lost 4 bases and J lost 0, with 11 bases in between. Looked up from germline, CDR1 is SGHRS and CDR2 is YFSETQ. This CDR3 is CASSRTSSSGNTIYF. The CDR3 DNA sequence: TGCGCCAGCAGCCGGACTTCAAGCTCTGGAAACACCATATATTTT.

This clone has only a few counts. This chain connects TRBV28 to TRBJ1-5, with TRBD1 identical over 9 bases. The CDR3 contains 15 residues. The germline CDR1 and CDR2 sequences are MDHEN and SYDVKM. V shed 3 bases, J shed 5 bases, and the junction held 5 bases outside the gene matches. The CDR3 sequence is CASSFTGGRDQPQHF. Here the CDR3 DNA reads TGTGCCAGCAGTTTTACAGGGGGCCGGGATCAGCCCCAGCATTTT.

This clone appeared a few times. The chain is built from TRBV5-4 and TRBJ2-3; D not resolved. Germline CDR1 reads SGHNT; CDR2 reads YYREEE (reference sequence). Trimming stripped 0 bases from V and 0 bases from J, with 5 bases between. This CDR3 has 14 amino acids. The CDR3: CASSLGASTDTQYF. The DNA of the CDR3 is TGTGCCAGCAGCTTGGGGGCTAGCACAGATACGCAGTATTTT.

This clone was seen only a few times. The rearrangement joins TRBV14 to TRBJ1-1; 7 nucleotides match TRBD1. The CDR3 has 13 residues. Germline V gene sequence: CDR1 SGHDN, CDR2 FVKESK. V lost 5 bases, J lost 9 bases, and 9 bases stayed unmatched. The CDR3 is CASSEDRIGKAFF. Written as DNA, the CDR3 is TGTGCCAGCAGCGAGGACAGGATCGGGAAAGCTTTCTTT.

This clone came up many times. The chain carries TRBV10-3 and TRBJ1-2; D is undetermined. The V gene lost 8 bases and the J gene lost 8 bases, with 15 bases spanning the gap. The CDR3 length is 12 residues. Germline V gene data show CDR1 as ENHRY and CDR2 as SYGVKD. The CDR3 loop is CAIGPGGGGYTF. Here the CDR3 DNA reads TGTGCCATCGGTCCGGGCGGAGGGGGCTACACCTTC.

A note on this clone: The same CDR3 arises from other DNA sequences in this sample as well. The chain recombines TRBV18 with TRBJ2-7, with 7 nucleotides matching TRBD1. CDR1 is KGHSH, CDR2 LQKENI, per germline. This CDR3 has 13 amino acids. V gave up 3 bases and J gave up 3 bases; unmatched junction bases: 2. CDR3 DNA sequence: TGTGCCAGCTCACCTGGGACAGACTACGAGCAGTACTTC. Residues: CASSPGTDYEQYF.

This clone was detected only a few times. The V and J genes are TRBV9 and TRBJ2-3, with TRBD1 as a possible D gene (6 bases). V was clipped by 0 bases and J by 0 bases, with 11 bases between them. The CDR3 has 16 residues. The V gene's germline CDR1 is SGDLS and CDR2 YYNGEE. The CDR3 DNA sequence: TGTGCCAGCAGCGTAGGCTACAGGGACAGCACAGATACGCAGTATTTT. This translates into CASSVGYRDSTDTQYF.

This clone was seen only a few times. This chain joins TRBV7-3 and TRBJ1-1; D possibly corresponds to TRBD1 (6 bases). Germline V gene sequence: CDR1 SGHTA, CDR2 FQGTGA. Trimming left V 3 bases short and J 6 bases short, with 14 bases between. This CDR3 has 14 amino acids. CDR3 bases: TGTGCCAGCAGCTTGTCAGGGGCATCCGCTGAAGCTTTCTTT. It encodes CASSLSGASAEAFF.

The V call is TRBV6-5, the J call TRBJ2-2, with 9 positions matching TRBD1. There are 16 residues in the CDR3. The germline gives CDR1 MNHEY, CDR2 SVGAGI. After removal of 2 bases from V and 1 base from J, the junction contained 2 bases not matched to a gene. The CDR3 bases are TGTGCCAGCAGTTACGGGGACAGGGAGAACACCGGGGAGCTGTTTTTT. This gives the protein CASSYGDRENTGELFF.

The chain couples TRBV6-1 to TRBJ2-5; 11 bases are a match to TRBD2. There are 18 residues in the CDR3. CDR1 MNHNS and CDR2 SASEGT come from the germline V gene. V lost 4 bases to trimming and J lost 5 bases; unmatched junction nucleotides: 15. The CDR3 sequence: CASSAGDSGRALGETQYF. Here the CDR3 DNA reads TGTGCCAGCAGTGCGGGGGATAGCGGGAGGGCCCTCGGGGAGACCCAGTACTTC.

The chain combines TRBV5-1 with TRBJ2-5, with a weak D call TRBD1 (6 bases). The CDR3 runs to 14 residues. Germline CDR1 SGHRS, CDR2 YFSETQ. Deletions cut 6 bases from V and 2 bases from J, with 14 bases between. The CDR3, as DNA: TGCGCCAGCACATCCGGGACACTACAAGAGACCCAGTACTTC. Its translation is CASTSGTLQETQYF. The entire variable domain, with the rest obtained from reference TRBV5-1 and TRBJ2-5, is as follows: KAGVTQTPRYLIKTRGQQVTLSCSPISGHRSVSWYQQTPGQGLQFLFEYFSETQRNKGNFPGRFSGRQFSNSRSEMNVSTLELGDSALYLCASTSGTLQETQYFGPGTRLLVL.

This clone was recorded at least ten times. The V and J genes are TRBV18 and TRBJ2-3; D may be TRBD1 (6 bases). V was trimmed by 3 bases and J by 1 base, leaving 11 bases between them. The CDR3 has 15 amino acids. Germline assignment: CDR1 KGHSH and CDR2 LQKENI. The CDR3 reads CASSPEGDGTDTQYF. The CDR3 DNA follows: TGTGCCAGCTCACCCGAGGGGGATGGCACAGATACGCAGTATTTT.

DNA for the CDR3: TGTGCCAGCTCACCTATCCCCGCGGGGGAGACCGGTGGGGGGACCCAGTACTTC. It encodes CASSPIPAGETGGGTQYF. The chain employs TRBV18 and TRBJ2-5, with 7 nucleotides matching TRBD2. Germline V lookup: CDR1 KGHSH, CDR2 LQKENI. The CDR3 length is 18 residues. V lost 3 bases to trimming and J lost 7 bases; unmatched junction nucleotides: 20.

J is TRBJ1-1 and V is TRBV11-2; TRBD1 might be the D (6 bases). Looked up from germline, CDR1 is SGHAT and CDR2 is FQNNGV. The CDR3 totals 13 residues. V lost 3 bases and J lost 6, with 11 bases in between. The CDR3 loop reads CASSFQGFAEAFF. CDR3 in DNA: TGTGCCAGCAGCTTCCAGGGGTTTGCTGAAGCTTTCTTT.

This clone was recorded a few times. V gene TRBV15 combines with J gene TRBJ2-2; maybe TRBD2 (6 bases). Trimming cost V 8 bases and J 1 base, with 20 bases left between them. This CDR3 is 17 amino acids long. Germline values: CDR1 LNHNV, CDR2 YYDKDF (reference sequence). CDR3 sequence: CATDPARSGMNTGELFF. CDR3 nucleotide sequence: TGTGCCACCGACCCCGCCCGTAGCGGAATGAACACCGGGGAGCTGTTTTTT.

The chain recombines TRBV5-6 with TRBJ2-3, with D perhaps matching TRBD2 (6 bases). Germline CDR1 reads SGHDT; CDR2 reads YYEEEE. The CDR3 consists of 18 residues. Trimming cost V 0 bases and J 3 bases, with 20 bases left between them. The CDR3 sequence is CASSLGPLGGTRTDTQYF. The CDR3 nucleotides read TGTGCCAGCAGCTTGGGGCCCCTTGGGGGGACGAGAACAGATACGCAGTATTTT.

The V and J genes are TRBV4-3 and TRBJ2-3; 14 positions agree with TRBD2. CDR1 LGHNA and CDR2 YSLEER come from the germline V gene. V trimming: 3 bases; J trimming: 4 bases; junction bases outside the gene matches: 12. This CDR3 contains 19 residues. The CDR3 DNA follows: TGCGCCAGCAGCCAGACCCCGGGACTAGCGGGAGAAGGGGCAGATACGCAGTATTTT. It is translated as CASSQTPGLAGEGADTQYF.

The sample holds a few counts of this clone. V usage is TRBV19 and J usage is TRBJ1-5; 7 bases fit TRBD1. The trim removed 5 bases at V and 7 bases at J, leaving 11 bases unmatched. The CDR3 contains 15 residues. Germline CDR1 LNHDA, CDR2 SQIVND (reference sequence). Here the CDR3 reads CASSVGHRGGQPQHF. DNA for the CDR3: TGTGCCAGTAGTGTGGGCCACAGGGGCGGCCAGCCCCAGCATTTT. The variable domain in full, with the rest retrieved from reference TRBV19 and TRBJ1-5, is DGGITQSPKYLFRKEGQNVTLSCEQNLNHDAMYWYRQDPGQGLRLIYYSQIVNDFQKGDIAEGYSVSREKKESFPLTVTSAQKNPTAFYLCASSVGHRGGQPQHFGDGTRLSIL.

The CDR3 DNA is TGTGCCAGTAGTATAGATCCATTCTCCTACGAGCAGTACTTC. It specifies CASSIDPFSYEQYF. The J gene is TRBJ2-5, the V gene TRBV19; D uncertain. The last part of the DNA fits TRBJ2-7 better; the J call may be wrong. Germline assignment: CDR1 LNHDA and CDR2 SQIVND (reference sequence). The CDR3 length is 14 residues.

A few counts support this clone. The chain combines TRBV18 with TRBJ2-7, with D tentatively TRBD1 (6 bases). Germline CDR1 reads KGHSH; CDR2 reads LQKENI. The CDR3 is made up of 16 amino acids. V lost 3 bases and J 0 bases, leaving 15 bases between the germline ends. CDR3 protein: CASSPELYRASYEQYF. The CDR3 coding sequence is TGTGCCAGCTCACCTGAGCTTTACAGGGCCTCCTACGAGCAGTACTTC.

For this clone: This CDR3 is also generated by other DNA sequences in the sample. The chain has TRBV18 and TRBJ2-5, with TRBD1 identical over 7 bases. The CDR3 extends over 13 amino acids. With V trimmed by 3 bases and J by 2 bases, 0 bases remained unmatched. Germline CDR1 is KGHSH and CDR2 is LQKENI. CDR3 residues: CASSPRGQETQYF. The CDR3 DNA sequence: TGTGCCAGCTCACCCAGGGGGCAAGAGACCCAGTACTTC. The whole variable domain, filled in from reference TRBV18 and TRBJ2-5, reads NAGVMQNPRHLVRRRGQEARLRCSPMKGHSHVYWYRQLPEEGLKFMVYLQKENIIDESGMPKERFSAEFPKEGPSILRIQQVVRGDSAAYFCASSPRGQETQYFGPGTRLLVL.